These 2 T cell receptor beta chains were sequenced from one sample in a study of cytomegalovirus exposure and HLA in healthy donors. The protocol was immunoSEQ multiplex PCR, while the TCRdb copy is restricted to in-frame clones and leaves out a portion. The sample has roughly 100,000 clones; about nine tenths are singletons. The sequenced sample was PBMCs. Every receptor here comes from a woman younger than 35 in good health and CMV-seropositive.

The chain couples TRBV19 to TRBJ2-6; D might be TRBD2 (7 bases). V lost 2 bases to trimming and J lost 0 bases, with 17 bases between them. Germline V CDR1 and CDR2: LNHDA, SQIVND (reference sequence). CDR3 length equals 19 residues. The CDR3 sequence is CASSIRTGGPSSGANVLTF. Here the CDR3 DNA reads TGTGCCAGTAGTATACGGACCGGGGGGCCCTCCTCTGGGGCCAACGTCCTGACTTTC. The variable domain in full, with the rest retrieved from reference TRBV19 and TRBJ2-6, is DGGITQSPKYLFRKEGQNVTLSCEQNLNHDAMYWYRQDPGQGLRLIYYSQIVNDFQKGDIAEGYSVSREKKESFPLTVTSAQKNPTAFYLCASSIRTGGPSSGANVLTFGAGSRLTVL.

The V and J genes are TRBV4-1 and TRBJ1-4, with D perhaps matching TRBD1 (5 bases). CDR1 and CDR2 from the germline V gene are MGHRA and YSYEKL. The CDR3 runs to 15 residues. V was cut by 0 bases and J by 7 bases, with 12 bases left in between. CDR3 in amino acids: CASSQESGAGEKLFF. The CDR3 nucleotides read TGCGCCAGCAGCCAAGAGAGTGGGGCAGGTGAAAAACTGTTTTTT.